The present entry profiles one T cell receptor (beta chain) with its context. Antigen: not known. The data were taken from a study of CD8+ T cells in alopecia areata. V lost 3 bases and J 2 bases, leaving 2 bases between the germline ends. The CDR3 sequence is 13 residues long. Germline V CDR1 and CDR2: SGHVS, FNYEAQ. RNA was isolated and reverse transcribed to cDNA, the sequencing template. TCRdb keeps only in-frame clones here, not all; method: immunoSEQ multiplex PCR. The profile covers approximately 180,000 clones, with just over 65% appearing a single time and around 10% taken by the ten largest. Study-level findings and limits: Resident alphabeta T cells of normal skin are also sequenced in scalp samples.

Patients with alopecia areata provided lesional scalp punch biopsies as well as peripheral blood. The receptor was isolated from a human donor with alopecia areata. V gene TRBV7-6 combines with J gene TRBJ2-6, with D hard to call. Sequenced here: CD8+ T cells sorted from blood, sampled at week 0. As DNA, the CDR3 is TGTGCCAGCAGCTTTACTGGGGCCAACGTCCTGACTTTC. This gives the protein CASSFTGANVLTF.